The 9 T cell receptor beta chains presented below share a single source sample, sequenced in a study of identifying expanded T cells in peripheral blood (dated by TCRdb to between 2019 and 2020). Library preparation used the immunoSEQ multiplex PCR assay. Drawn from immuneACCESS, this table holds only the in-frame rearrangements with V and J called that TCRdb kept. Clones are partly lost; checked studies trace under half to an unresolved V gene and leave the rest unexplained. This sample has about 100,000 clones in its table, and 88% of those were observed once. The top ten clonotypes cover just over 5.5% of the sample. Sequencing was performed on blood. The receptors were gathered from a person between 18 and 70 years old in good health.

J is TRBJ1-1 and V is TRBV5-6; a possible D gene is TRBD1 (5 bases). The germline V and J ends were trimmed by 3 bases and 2 bases, with 14 bases remaining between them. Germline V lookup: CDR1 SGHDT, CDR2 YYEEEE. The CDR3 has 15 residues. CDR3 loop: CASSWGVGINTEAFF. The DNA for the CDR3 is TGTGCCAGCAGCTGGGGGGTAGGAATTAACACTGAAGCTTTCTTT.

This chain connects TRBV5-5 to TRBJ1-2; 7 bases fit TRBD1. Losses at the gene ends were 4 bases for V and 7 bases for J; bases not matched to a gene: 4. The CDR3 runs to 12 residues. Looked up from germline, CDR1 is SGHKS and CDR2 is YYEKEE (reference sequence). This chain's CDR3 is CASSATGSGYTF. The CDR3 coding sequence is TGTGCCAGCAGCGCGACAGGGAGTGGCTACACCTTC.

The chain uses TRBV4-3 and TRBJ1-1, with no clear D. Trimming removed 0 bases from V and 5 bases from J, with 13 bases in between. Germline V CDR1 and CDR2: LGHNA, YSLEER. The CDR3 runs to 15 residues. CDR3: CASSQERVGRTEAFF. CDR3 bases: TGCGCCAGCAGCCAAGAAAGGGTAGGGAGAACTGAAGCTTTCTTT.

As to this clone: A junction end diverges from the germline sequence, so it may reflect a read error. CDR3 nucleotides: TGTGCCAGCAATGAACCTGGAAACACCATATATTTT. It is translated as CASNEPGNTIYF. The chain carries TRBV2 and TRBJ1-3; D not resolved. Germline-derived CDR1 and CDR2 are SNHLY and FYNNEI. This CDR3 spans 12 amino acids.

This clone appeared a single time. The V call is TRBV19, the J call TRBJ1-2; 7 bases are a match to TRBD1. Germline-derived CDR1 and CDR2 are LNHDA and SQIVND (reference sequence). V lost 6 bases and J lost 0; bases outside the gene matches: 4. The CDR3 loop spans 14 amino acids. CDR3 sequence: CASREGAANYGYTF. As DNA, the CDR3 is TGTGCCAGTAGGGAGGGGGCAGCTAACTATGGCTACACCTTC.

Only one count was recorded for this clone. The gene calls are TRBV7-9 and TRBJ2-3, with TRBD1 as a possible D gene (6 bases). CDR3 size: 13 residues. From germline, CDR1 is SEHNR and CDR2 FQNEAQ (reference sequence). Trimming cost V 5 bases and J 7 bases, with 13 bases left between them. The CDR3 DNA reads TGTGCCAGCAGCCCAGCAGGGGTCCATACGCAGTATTTT. Its protein is CASSPAGVHTQYF.

The V gene is TRBV5-4, the J gene TRBJ2-1, with TRBD2 as a possible D gene (5 bases). Per germline, CDR1 SGHNT and CDR2 YYREEE (reference sequence). V was pared by 1 base and J by 4 bases, with 12 bases between. This CDR3 is built from 15 residues. CDR3 loop: CASSLSSESYNEQFF. In DNA form, the CDR3 reads TGTGCCAGCAGCTTGAGTAGCGAGTCATACAATGAGCAGTTCTTC.

The rearrangement links TRBV6-6 to TRBJ1-2; possibly TRBD1 for D (5 bases). Germline-derived CDR1 and CDR2 are MNHNY and SVGAGI (reference sequence). V shed 8 bases and J shed 2 bases, with 6 bases lying between them. The CDR3 totals 11 residues. In DNA, the CDR3 is TGTGCCAGCGGGACCAACTATGGCTACACCTTC. Its protein product is CASGTNYGYTF.

This clone was found a few times. The chain combines TRBV7-9 with TRBJ1-2; D not resolved. CDR3 length: 14 residues. Trimming stripped 2 bases from V and 0 bases from J, with 7 bases between. From germline, CDR1 is SEHNR and CDR2 FQNEAQ (reference sequence). CDR3 nucleotides: TGTGCCAGCAGCTTATCAGCTACTAACTATGGCTACACCTTC. It yields the protein CASSLSATNYGYTF.